These 2 T cell receptor beta chains were sequenced from one sample in a study of blood T cells in healthy people across ages. A second PCR of 7 to 11 cycles used a sample-barcoded 5' primer and a J-beta primer mix. TCRdb analysed the 5' RACE reads with MiXCR anew, one entry per CDR3 protein. The data contain 1.8 million or so distinct CDR3 sequences, approximately 39% of them singletons. Sequences were obtained from blood. The receptors were gathered from a human donor in good health.

The genes are TRBV7-8 and TRBJ2-1; 10 nucleotides align to TRBD2. The CDR3 totals 17 residues. Germline trimming cut 8 bases from V and 0 bases from J; bases unmatched to any gene: 10. Germline V lookup: CDR1 SGHVS, CDR2 FQNEAQ. The CDR3 region is CASFGLAATYSYNEQFF. CDR3 DNA: TGTGCCAGCTTCGGACTAGCGGCAACCTACTCCTACAATGAGCAGTTCTTC.

This chain links TRBV7-2 with TRBJ1-2; possibly TRBD1 for D (6 bases). The V gene lost 1 base and the J gene lost 6 bases, with 15 bases spanning the gap. The CDR3 is 15 residues long. Looked up from germline, CDR1 is SGHTA and CDR2 is FQGNSA. The CDR3: CASSLGGGTNNGYTF. In nucleotides, the CDR3 is TGTGCCAGCAGCTTAGGGGGCGGGACAAATAATGGCTACACCTTC.